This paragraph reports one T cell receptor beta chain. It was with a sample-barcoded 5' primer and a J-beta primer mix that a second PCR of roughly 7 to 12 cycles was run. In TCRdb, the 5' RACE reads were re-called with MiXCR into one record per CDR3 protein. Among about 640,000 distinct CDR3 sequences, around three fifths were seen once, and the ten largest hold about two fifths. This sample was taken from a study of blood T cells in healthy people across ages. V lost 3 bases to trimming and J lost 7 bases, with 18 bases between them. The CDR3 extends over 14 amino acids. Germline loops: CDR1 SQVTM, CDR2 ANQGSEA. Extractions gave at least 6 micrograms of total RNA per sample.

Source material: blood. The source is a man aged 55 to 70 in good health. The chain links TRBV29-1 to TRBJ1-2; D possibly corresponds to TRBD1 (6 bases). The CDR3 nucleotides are TGCAGCGTTGATTTGGTGGGGGCTTTTGGTGGCTACACCTTC. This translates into CSVDLVGAFGGYTF.